The sample holds a few counts of the clone carrying this T cell receptor beta chain. As yet, its antigen is unknown. The data derive from a study of vaccination effects on CD4 cells after COVID-19. In the study overall: Median timing of post-vaccine samples was 72 days after the second dose.

Sequencing followed a ViraFEST assay step that expanded antigen-specific CD4+ T cells with viral peptide pools. Isolation of CD4+ T cells took place after approximately 10 days of culture. Each person got two doses of an mRNA SARS-CoV-2 vaccine, BNT162b2 or mRNA-1273. Measured with immunoSEQ multiplex PCR; TCRdb has only the in-frame clones, and not every one. The sample holds some 22,000 clones, less than 75% seen once. This CDR3 spans 15 amino acids. Germline assignment: CDR1 MNHEY and CDR2 SMNVEV (reference sequence). Trimming at V came to 5 bases and at J to 6 bases, leaving 7 bases not matched to a gene.

The sample here was CD4+ T cells from PBMCs cultured with SARS-CoV-2 spike peptides, taken after COVID-19 vaccination. The rearrangement links TRBV27 to TRBJ1-6, with TRBD1 matching 7 bases. The receptor was derived from a human donor who received a COVID-19 vaccine. The CDR3 DNA is TGTGCCAGCAGTACCCCGGACAGGTTTAATTCACCCCTCCACTTT. Protein product: CASSTPDRFNSPLHF.